These T cell receptor beta chains were read from a single sample in a study of Graves' ophthalmopathy and Graves' hyperthyroidism. Each CDR3 protein gets one entry after TCRdb re-called the multiplex PCR reads with MiXCR. The table has around 1,200,000 distinct CDR3 sequences, roughly two fifths seen once. Source material: peripheral blood or thyroid tissue (not recorded which). Receptors originate from an adult man with Graves' hyperthyroidism. Each CDR3 is given without its conserved first and last residue.

j_call v_call cdr3_aa
TRBJ2-7 TRBV5-6 ASSHQYEQY
TRBJ2-2 TRBV10-3 AIRGTTGEANTGELF
TRBJ2-5 TRBV2 ASARETQY
TRBJ1-6 TRBV27 ASRRVNNSPLH
TRBJ1-1 TRBV2 ASSRDRGRGQDFSEAF
TRBJ1-1 TRBV6-5 ASSLGTGVRRTAEAF
TRBJ1-4 TRBV5-1 ASSPPGTNAKLF
TRBJ1-2 TRBV5-1 ASSPVASGYGYT
TRBJ2-7 TRBV6-6 ASSEAGTSPFEQY
TRBJ1-1 TRBV9 ASSSTGDPSTEAS
TRBJ2-5 TRBV7-9 ASRSDRGRGETQY
TRBJ2-5 TRBV20-1 SARGEGVRKTQY
TRBJ1-5 TRBV10-3 AISRQPHQPQH
TRBJ1-6 TRBV10-3 AISEGTGGDSPLH
TRBJ1-3 TRBV29-1 ASSFMGSGNTIY
TRBJ1-5 TRBV19 ARATGVDYQPQH
TRBJ2-6 TRBV5-1 ASSLVGSGANVLT
TRBJ1-1 TRBV12-3/TRBV12-4 ASNPEGGPEAF
TRBJ2-7 TRBV12-3/TRBV12-4 ASSLYGQSSYEQY
TRBJ2-2 TRBV12-3/TRBV12-4 ASSRLAFGELF
TRBJ1-2 TRBV10-3 ASRTDGSYGYT
TRBJ1-1 TRBV14 ASSLRQGASSEAF
TRBJ2-7 TRBV5-1 ASSAGTGVDEQY
TRBJ1-1 TRBV15 ATSRDRVGRGLNTEAF
TRBJ2-7 TRBV7-9 ASSQQGAEEQY
TRBJ1-3 TRBV29-1 SVGEGMSSGNTIY
TRBJ2-7 TRBV5-1 ASSIRTGTYEQY
TRBJ2-2 TRBV3-1 ASSQAREVF
TRBJ2-7 TRBV7-9 ASSSQGQPTYEQY
TRBJ1-6 TRBV12-3/TRBV12-4 ASSWGVGGSPLH
TRBJ1-4 TRBV7-9 ASSSRTGFEKLF
TRBJ2-1 TRBV20-1 SAGPVGLAGLNEQF
TRBJ1-4 TRBV5-1 ASSSTGGSNEKLF
TRBJ1-1 TRBV7-9 ASSSAQGPNTEAF